Sequencing of this T cell receptor beta chain was carried out in a study of shared clonotypes between healthy human individuals. The sample holds one count of this clone. Antigen unknown. General study findings and limits: Rarefaction revealed incomplete sorted-subset sequencing despite large depth.

The germline V gene encodes CDR1 SQVTM and CDR2 ANQGSEA. J gave up 2 bases and V 8 bases, and 6 bases lay outside the gene matches. The CDR3 is made up of 12 amino acids. Measured with immunoSEQ multiplex PCR; TCRdb has only the in-frame clones, and not every one. This table holds under 2.5 million clones, under 95% found once. Donors were Caucasian adults residing in Nashville, Tennessee, USA. Naive CD4+ cells were CD45RA-selected; the remaining cells were memory. The sequenced material came from naive CD4+ T cells from PBMCs. Described subset: CD45RA+ positively selected. The chain links TRBV29-1 to TRBJ2-7, with 7 bases aligning to TRBD1. The TCR was taken from a man between 18 and 29 years old in good health. Some clones in this sample may be carry-over from other donors' samples. The CDR3, as DNA: TGCAGCTATGCAACAGGGGCCTACGAGCAGTACTTC. This codes for CSYATGAYEQYF.